This T cell receptor beta chain stems from a study of T cell responses to AZD1222 COVID-19 vaccine. Broader study findings: A mostly white British donor set with more females was recruited, and clonal diversity was possibly underestimated. Vaccination with two AZD1222 doses was followed by a rise in Spike-specific TCR breadth and depth.

On this clone itself: The antigen is undetermined.

Method: immunoSEQ multiplex PCR; TCRdb's copy keeps in-frame clones and lacks some. The sample consists of under 200,000 clones, approximately 90% of them appearing once. Germline loops: CDR1 SGHKS, CDR2 YYEKEE (reference sequence). V lost 1 base and J 0 bases, leaving 8 bases between the germline ends. The CDR3 loop spans 14 amino acids. The receptor comes from an adult in good health. The rearrangement joins TRBV5-5 to TRBJ2-7; D gene unclear. The material sequenced was peripheral blood, taken on day 0 of AZD1222 vaccination. CDR3 nucleotides: TGTGCCAGCAGCTTGCCCCAGGCCTCCTACGAGCAGTACTTC. This codes for CASSLPQASYEQYF.